These T cell receptor beta chains were read from a single sample in a study of beta chain features in type 1 diabetes. The protocol was immunoSEQ multiplex PCR, while the TCRdb copy is restricted to in-frame clones and leaves out a portion. The data hold around 300,000 clones, with approximately 16% observed a single time. Sequencing was performed on naive CD4+ T cells from blood. These TCRs come from a young man with type 1 diabetes. Both conserved end residues are trimmed from each CDR3. Clone size is stated in some rows and not others, as once, few, many or a class when expanded.

J: TRBJ2-1
length: 12
size: few
V: TRBV27
CDR3: ASRRTSGNNEQF

J: TRBJ2-1
length: 12
size: NA
V: TRBV6-6
CDR3: ASSYSRGINEQF

J: TRBJ2-7
length: 13
size: few
V: TRBV5-1
CDR3: ASSGRDRGSYEQY

J: TRBJ2-1
length: 10
size: few
V: TRBV2
CDR3: ASAQGYNEQF

J: TRBJ1-2
length: 11
size: NA
V: TRBV27
CDR3: ASRAGNDYGYT

J: TRBJ2-3
length: 15
size: NA
V: TRBV5-1
CDR3: ASSLSPLAASTDTQY

J: TRBJ2-1
length: 12
size: NA
V: TRBV7-9
CDR3: AIYRQGTYNEQF

J: TRBJ1-1
length: 16
size: few
V: TRBV7-9
CDR3: ASSLSPVTGKMNTEAF

J: TRBJ2-5
length: 13
size: few
V: TRBV6-5
CDR3: ASSYNRALQETQY

J: TRBJ2-4
length: 10
size: many
V: TRBV28
CDR3: ASSSGSNIQY

J: TRBJ2-7
length: 13
size: few
V: TRBV28
CDR3: ASTSPSGASDEQY

J: TRBJ1-6
length: 11
size: NA
V: TRBV7-9
CDR3: ASRLRGSSPLH

J: TRBJ2-1
length: 12
size: few
V: TRBV2
CDR3: ASSLRSRYNEQF

J: TRBJ2-1
length: 13
size: few
V: TRBV29-1
CDR3: SVYYPSGSGNEQF

J: TRBJ2-1
length: 10
size: few
V: TRBV5-1
CDR3: ASSLAGGEQF

J: TRBJ1-5
length: 12
size: few
V: TRBV19
CDR3: ASSIRGDYQPQH

J: TRBJ1-2
length: 12
size: NA
V: TRBV7-9
CDR3: ASSSESTGDGYT

J: TRBJ2-1
length: 12
size: few
V: TRBV5-1
CDR3: ASSVRGDSSEQF

J: TRBJ1-2
length: 14
size: NA
V: TRBV15
CDR3: ATSRDYSYSYYGYT

J: TRBJ1-2
length: 13
size: NA
V: TRBV2
CDR3: ASSESRGSNYGYT

J: TRBJ2-2
length: 13
size: NA
V: TRBV9
CDR3: ASSVEVQATGELF

J: TRBJ1-1
length: 10
size: NA
V: TRBV30
CDR3: AWSEQGAEAF

J: TRBJ2-7
length: 11
size: few
V: TRBV2
CDR3: ASQPGQFYEQY

J: TRBJ2-1
length: 13
size: few
V: TRBV29-1
CDR3: SVSLAGEAYNEQF

J: TRBJ2-1
length: 12
size: NA
V: TRBV19
CDR3: ATSRGLAGNEQF

J: TRBJ2-1
length: 14
size: few
V: TRBV5-1
CDR3: ASSKEAGASYNEQF

J: TRBJ2-2
length: 17
size: NA
V: TRBV11-2
CDR3: ASSAHGLAGGYNTGELF

J: TRBJ2-7
length: 9
size: NA
V: TRBV30
CDR3: AWSTAYEQY

J: TRBJ1-1
length: 12
size: NA
V: TRBV19
CDR3: ASSIGAAFPEAF

J: TRBJ2-1
length: 11
size: NA
V: TRBV6-6
CDR3: ASSYYGQFEQF

J: TRBJ2-7
length: 11
size: few
V: TRBV5-1
CDR3: ASSFRDSNEQY

J: TRBJ2-1
length: 12
size: NA
V: TRBV5-1
CDR3: ASSLGQGRDEQF

J: TRBJ1-2
length: 11
size: few
V: TRBV28
CDR3: ASSLHRAYGYT

J: TRBJ2-2
length: 12
size: NA
V: TRBV5-6
CDR3: ASSRRQGARELF

J: TRBJ2-2
length: 14
size: few
V: TRBV4-3
CDR3: ASSQIQGMDTGELF

J: TRBJ2-7
length: 11
size: few
V: TRBV14
CDR3: ASRVTGGGEQY

J: TRBJ2-1
length: 14
size: NA
V: TRBV29-1
CDR3: SVSVWGTGSYNEQF

J: TRBJ2-2
length: 13
size: few
V: TRBV7-2
CDR3: ASSLTGPGAGELF

J: TRBJ2-2
length: 13
size: NA
V: TRBV5-1
CDR3: ASSGLQGSTGELF

J: TRBJ1-6
length: 13
size: NA
V: TRBV5-1
CDR3: ASSPYDRDNSPLH

J: TRBJ2-1
length: 13
size: few
V: TRBV5-4
CDR3: ASSLAGLAENEQF

J: TRBJ2-7
length: 10
size: NA
V: TRBV30
CDR3: AWSVAIYEQY

J: TRBJ2-7
length: 12
size: NA
V: TRBV2
CDR3: ASSNRAGNGEQY

J: TRBJ2-5
length: 11
size: NA
V: TRBV30
CDR3: AWSRKQSETQY

J: TRBJ2-5
length: 9
size: NA
V: TRBV7-9
CDR3: ASSLLKPSY

J: TRBJ2-3
length: 11
size: few
V: TRBV5-1
CDR3: ASRRGSTDTQY

J: TRBJ1-4
length: 11
size: few
V: TRBV30
CDR3: ACTGSSNEKLF

J: TRBJ2-1
length: 15
size: NA
V: TRBV30
CDR3: ASNPPGVHSTSNEQF

J: TRBJ1-2
length: 10
size: few
V: TRBV27
CDR3: ASSPGGYGYT

J: TRBJ2-3
length: 15
size: NA
V: TRBV11-2
CDR3: ASSRPLAGGHTDTQY